This entry describes one T cell receptor beta chain. This clonotype was seen ten or more times. Its antigen remains unidentified. No per-base quality is available; no much larger clone lies one base away. V loses 5 bases of germline sequence and J loses 3 bases, and the interval between the two ends is 14 bases. Including cysteine and phenylalanine, the CDR3 has 13 amino acids. Of the read, only the CDR3 DNA is kept; its 39 bases are in frame from base 1. Per the germline V gene (reference sequence), DFQATT is the CDR1 and SNEGSKA is the CDR2. The data derive from a study of identical twins (dated by TCRdb to about 2016). Some background on the complete study: The study deep-sequenced TCR alpha and beta repertoires from monozygotic twins, unrelated adults of various ages and cord blood to test whether fetal clonotypes persist. To rule out contamination, replicate twin experiments were performed at different times with different library preparation protocols.

Every donor was a healthy Caucasian. Three pairs of female monozygotic twins, all aged roughly 18 to 29 years, were included in the twin cohort. RNA for TCR libraries was isolated from peripheral blood mononuclear cells. The protocol used for the library was 5' RACE. This sample was sequenced with an Illumina HiSeq 2000. Template switching added a universal primer binding site, and the final cDNA carried a unique molecular identifier that allowed TCR cDNA molecules to be counted accurately. First-strand cDNA for TCR alpha and beta chains was synthesized from specific primers in the conserved constant-segment region. To control for contamination, every cDNA library was double barcoded, receiving both a SMART-Mk sample barcode and Illumina barcodes. TruSeq adapter sequences along with Illumina sample barcodes were introduced in two successive PCR steps. The TCR alpha and beta cDNA libraries were sequenced on the Illumina HiSeq platform using custom primers. The paper's processing steps were these. MiGEC was used to process raw reads and extract unique molecular identifiers, and MiXCR was used to find CDR3 positions. Recombination models were inferred per individual with the repgenHMM and IGoR tools using an EM algorithm. Shared clonotype analysis was performed with the tcR package in R, normalizing sharing by the product of cloneset sizes. To study raw recombination without the effects of thymic and clonal selection, out-of-frame nonproductive sequences were analyzed. Clones were called with MiXCR by TCRdb after fastp trimmed the public reads at Q25, and only in-frame beta chains were retained. Identical CDR3 protein sequences are pooled into one entry, listed with their most common genes and DNA. TCRdb's processing, not the study's, gives the V and J calls here. The sample yields about 570,000 distinct CDR3 sequences; roughly 9.9% were counted once. The leading ten clones occupy approximately 3% of the sample.

Findings and caveats that apply to the study as a whole: Compared with coincidental sharing between unrelated individuals, out-of-frame TCR alpha sequences shared between twins showed an excess of sequences with low generation probability. Recombination models systematically underestimated out-of-frame TCR alpha sharing in monozygotic twins but agreed with sharing between unrelated individuals. Excess twin sharing in beta out-of-frame sequences was weaker because fewer shared sequences lowered the signal-to-noise ratio. Zero-insertion analyses could be partly confounded by invariant T cells such as MAIT and iNKT, though diverse VJ usage argued against such confounding for most clonotypes. Fewer insertions were carried by abundant cord blood beta clonotypes, a similar but weaker trend appeared in young adult naive repertoires, and no such trend appeared in memory repertoires. Because the same donors could not be followed over many years, the conclusions relied on cross-sectional statistical analysis.

Another study also made use of these data, one on yellow fever vaccine responses in identical twins. From that second study: The T cell response to vaccination in identical twins was reported by the authors to appear partly convergent and partly personalized. Focusing on identical twins, the study followed the T cell clones that responded to the vaccine, and did so with precision.

The sample consisted of PBMCs. This chain is built from TRBV20-1 and TRBJ2-7, and perhaps TRBD2 as D gene, on 6 matching bases. The receptor's source is a woman aged 18-29 years in good health. The nucleotide sequence is TGCAGTGCTTTAGGAGGGCGTAGCTACGAGCAGTACTTC. Its translation is CSALGGRSYEQYF.